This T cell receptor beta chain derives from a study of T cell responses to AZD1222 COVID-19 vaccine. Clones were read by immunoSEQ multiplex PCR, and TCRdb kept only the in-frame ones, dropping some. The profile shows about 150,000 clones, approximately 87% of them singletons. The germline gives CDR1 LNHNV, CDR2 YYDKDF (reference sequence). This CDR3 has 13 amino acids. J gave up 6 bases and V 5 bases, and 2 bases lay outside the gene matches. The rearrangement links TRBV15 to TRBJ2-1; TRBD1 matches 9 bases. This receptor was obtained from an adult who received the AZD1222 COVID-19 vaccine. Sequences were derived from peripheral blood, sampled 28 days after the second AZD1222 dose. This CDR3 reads CATSLDRGNEQFF. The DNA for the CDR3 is TGTGCCACCAGCCTGGACAGGGGCAATGAGCAGTTCTTC.